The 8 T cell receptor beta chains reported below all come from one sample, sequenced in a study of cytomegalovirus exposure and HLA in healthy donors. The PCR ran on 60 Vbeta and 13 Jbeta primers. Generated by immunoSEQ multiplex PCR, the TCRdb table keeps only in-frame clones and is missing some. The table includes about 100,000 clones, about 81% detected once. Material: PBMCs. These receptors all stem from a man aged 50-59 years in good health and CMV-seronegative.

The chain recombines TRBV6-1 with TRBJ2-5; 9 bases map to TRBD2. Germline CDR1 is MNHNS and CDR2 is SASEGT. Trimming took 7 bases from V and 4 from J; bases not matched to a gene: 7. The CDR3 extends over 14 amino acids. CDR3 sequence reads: CASTFSGGRETQYF. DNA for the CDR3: TGTGCCAGCACCTTTAGCGGGGGCCGAGAGACCCAGTACTTC.

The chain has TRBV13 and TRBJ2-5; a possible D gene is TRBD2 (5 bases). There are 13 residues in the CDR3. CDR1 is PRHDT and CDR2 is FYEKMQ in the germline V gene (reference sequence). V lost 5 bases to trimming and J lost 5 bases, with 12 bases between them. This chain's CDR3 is CASSRTARETQYF. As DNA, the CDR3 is TGTGCCAGCAGCCGGACTGCTCGGGAGACCCAGTACTTC.

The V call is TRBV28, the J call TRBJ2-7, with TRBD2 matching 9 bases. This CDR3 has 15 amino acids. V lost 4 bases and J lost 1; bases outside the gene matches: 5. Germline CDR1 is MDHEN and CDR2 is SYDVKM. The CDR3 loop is CASSSRLAVSYEQYF. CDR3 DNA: TGTGCCAGCAGTTCCCGACTAGCGGTATCCTACGAGCAGTACTTC.

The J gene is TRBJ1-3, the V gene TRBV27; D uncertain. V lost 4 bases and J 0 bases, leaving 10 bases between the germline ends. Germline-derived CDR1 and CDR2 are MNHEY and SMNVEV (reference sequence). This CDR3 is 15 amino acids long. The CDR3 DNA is TGTGCCAGCAGTTCACGCAGTCACTCTGGAAACACCATATATTTT. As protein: CASSSRSHSGNTIYF.

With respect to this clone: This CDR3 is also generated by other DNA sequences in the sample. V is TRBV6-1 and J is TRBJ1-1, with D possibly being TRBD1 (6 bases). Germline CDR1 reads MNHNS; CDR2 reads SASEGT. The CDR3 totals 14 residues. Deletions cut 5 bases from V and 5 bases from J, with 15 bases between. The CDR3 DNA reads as TGTGCCAGCAGTCCTTACAGGGTAGGAACTGAAGCTTTCTTT. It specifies CASSPYRVGTEAFF.

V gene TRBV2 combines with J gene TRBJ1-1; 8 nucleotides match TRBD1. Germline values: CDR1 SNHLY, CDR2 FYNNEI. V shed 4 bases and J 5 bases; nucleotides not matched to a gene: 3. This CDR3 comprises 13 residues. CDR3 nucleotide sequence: TGTGCCAGCAGTGGACAGGGGACGACTGAAGCTTTCTTT. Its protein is CASSGQGTTEAFF.

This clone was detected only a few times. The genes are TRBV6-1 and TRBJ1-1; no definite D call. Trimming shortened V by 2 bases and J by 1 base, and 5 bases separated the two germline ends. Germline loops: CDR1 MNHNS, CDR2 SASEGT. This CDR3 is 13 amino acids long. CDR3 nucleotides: TGTGCCAGCAGTGAATTCAGGAACACTGAAGCTTTCTTT. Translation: CASSEFRNTEAFF.

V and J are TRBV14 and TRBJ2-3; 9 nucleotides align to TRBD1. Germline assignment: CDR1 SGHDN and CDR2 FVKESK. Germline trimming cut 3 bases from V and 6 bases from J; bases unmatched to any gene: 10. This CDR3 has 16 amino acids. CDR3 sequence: CASSHRDREWWDTQYF. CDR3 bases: TGTGCCAGCAGCCACCGGGACAGGGAGTGGTGGGATACGCAGTATTTT.